The TCR beta chain described here comes from a study of blood T cells in healthy people across ages. Study observations and caveats: With age, beta diversity per million T cells declined roughly linearly, significantly by 35 to 40.

PBMCs numbering at least 6 million were isolated per sample. Points on this clonotype: The antigen is unknown.

Then a second PCR, running roughly 7 to 11 cycles, was carried out with a sample-barcoded 5' primer and a J-beta primer mix. Paired-end reads containing CDR3 totaled no fewer than 2.5 million for each sample. TCRdb fed the 5' RACE reads into MiXCR, producing one record per CDR3 protein. The sample gives 1.5 million to 2 million distinct CDR3 sequences, roughly a third of which show up once; roughly 10% is in the top ten. The sample consisted of blood. The source is a woman in her twenties or thirties in good health.

CDR3 loop: CASSILRTDTQYF. The DNA for the CDR3 is TGTGCCAGCAGCATCCTGCGGACAGATACGCAGTATTTT. The genes are TRBV12-3 or TRBV12-4 and TRBJ2-3; D is unclear. The CDR3 spans 13 residues. Trimming pared 6 bases from V and 3 bases from J, leaving 10 bases between.